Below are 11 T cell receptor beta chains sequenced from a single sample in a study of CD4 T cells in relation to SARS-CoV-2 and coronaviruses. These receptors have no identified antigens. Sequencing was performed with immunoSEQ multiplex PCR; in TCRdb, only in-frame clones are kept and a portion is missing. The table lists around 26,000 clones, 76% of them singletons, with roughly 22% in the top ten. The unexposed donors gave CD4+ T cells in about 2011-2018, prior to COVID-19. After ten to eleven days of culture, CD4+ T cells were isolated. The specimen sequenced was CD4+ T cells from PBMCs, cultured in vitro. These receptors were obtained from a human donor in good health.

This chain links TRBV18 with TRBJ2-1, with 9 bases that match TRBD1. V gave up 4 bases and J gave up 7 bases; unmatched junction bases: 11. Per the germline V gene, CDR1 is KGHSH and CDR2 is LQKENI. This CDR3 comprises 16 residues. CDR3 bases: TGTGCCAGCTCACTTGTTCCGGGACAGGGTGGGAATGAGCAGTTCTTC. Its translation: CASSLVPGQGGNEQFF.

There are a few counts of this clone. DNA of the CDR3: TGTGCCAGCAGCCAAGTATCGGGACTAGCGTTGAACACCGGGGAGCTGTTTTTT. Translated, it gives CASSQVSGLALNTGELFF. The chain employs TRBV3-1 (or the pseudogene TRBV3-2) and TRBJ2-2; 10 nucleotides match TRBD2. The CDR3 sequence is 18 residues long. Germline V gives CDR1 LGHDT, CDR2 YNNKEL (reference sequence). Trimming cost V 1 base and J 1 base; bases outside gene matches: 6.

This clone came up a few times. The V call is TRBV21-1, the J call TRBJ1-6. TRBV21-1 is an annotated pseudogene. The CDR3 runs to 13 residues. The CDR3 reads CASSKRKDSPLHF. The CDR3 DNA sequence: TGTGCCAGCAGCAAACGCAAGGATTCACCCCTCCACTTT.

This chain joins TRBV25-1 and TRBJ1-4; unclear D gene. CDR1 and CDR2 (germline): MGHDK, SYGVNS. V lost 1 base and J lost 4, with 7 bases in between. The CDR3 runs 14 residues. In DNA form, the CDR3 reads TGTGCCAGCAGTGAATTCGGTGATAATGAAAAACTGTTTTTT. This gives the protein CASSEFGDNEKLFF. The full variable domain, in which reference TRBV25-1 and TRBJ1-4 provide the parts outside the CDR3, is EADIYQTPRYLVIGTGKKITLECSQTMGHDKMYWYQQDPGMELHLIHYSYGVNSTEKGDLSSESTVSRIRTEHFPLTLESARPSHTSQYLCASSEFGDNEKLFFGSGTQLSVL.

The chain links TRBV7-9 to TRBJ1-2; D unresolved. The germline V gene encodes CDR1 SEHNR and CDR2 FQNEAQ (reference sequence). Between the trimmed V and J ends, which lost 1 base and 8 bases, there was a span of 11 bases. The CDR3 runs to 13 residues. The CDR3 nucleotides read TGTGCCAGCAGCTTAGGGGAGCAGCGGGGCTACACCTTC. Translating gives CASSLGEQRGYTF.

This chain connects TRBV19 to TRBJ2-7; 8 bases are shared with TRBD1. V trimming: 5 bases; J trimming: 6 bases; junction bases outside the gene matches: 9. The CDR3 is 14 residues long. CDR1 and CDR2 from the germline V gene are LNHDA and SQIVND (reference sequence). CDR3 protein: CASSSRQGAIEQYF. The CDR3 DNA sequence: TGTGCCAGTAGTTCGCGTCAGGGGGCAATCGAGCAGTACTTC.

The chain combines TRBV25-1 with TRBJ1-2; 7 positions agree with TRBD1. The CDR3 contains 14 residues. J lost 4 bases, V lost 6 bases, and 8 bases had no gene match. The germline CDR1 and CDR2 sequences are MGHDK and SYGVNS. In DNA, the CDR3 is TGTGCCAGCAGCCAACCCGGGGACAGCTATGGCTACACCTTC. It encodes CASSQPGDSYGYTF.

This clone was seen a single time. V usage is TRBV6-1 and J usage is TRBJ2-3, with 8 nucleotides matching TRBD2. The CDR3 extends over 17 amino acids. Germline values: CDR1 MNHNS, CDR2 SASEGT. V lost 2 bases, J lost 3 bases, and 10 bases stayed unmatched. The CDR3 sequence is CASSEFPVGGGTDTQYF. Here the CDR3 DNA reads TGTGCCAGCAGTGAATTCCCCGTTGGCGGGGGGACAGATACGCAGTATTTT.

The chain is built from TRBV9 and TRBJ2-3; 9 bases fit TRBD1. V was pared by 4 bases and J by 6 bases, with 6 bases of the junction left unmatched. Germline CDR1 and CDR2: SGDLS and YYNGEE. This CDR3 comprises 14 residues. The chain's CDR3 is CASSTQGALDTQYF. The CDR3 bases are TGTGCCAGCAGCACACAGGGGGCGTTGGATACGCAGTATTTT.

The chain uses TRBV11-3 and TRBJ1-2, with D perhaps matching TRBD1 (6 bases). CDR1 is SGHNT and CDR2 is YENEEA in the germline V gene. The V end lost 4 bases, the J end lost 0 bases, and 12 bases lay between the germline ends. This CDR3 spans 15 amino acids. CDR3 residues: CASSSAGVANYGYTF. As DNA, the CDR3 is TGTGCCAGCAGCTCCGCAGGGGTGGCTAACTATGGCTACACCTTC.

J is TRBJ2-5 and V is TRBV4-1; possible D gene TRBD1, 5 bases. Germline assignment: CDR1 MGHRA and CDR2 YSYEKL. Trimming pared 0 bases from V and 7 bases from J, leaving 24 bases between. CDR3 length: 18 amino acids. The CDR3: CASSQDLRTRVPGWTQYF. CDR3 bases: TGCGCCAGCAGCCAAGACCTCCGGACACGTGTCCCTGGGTGGACCCAGTACTTC.